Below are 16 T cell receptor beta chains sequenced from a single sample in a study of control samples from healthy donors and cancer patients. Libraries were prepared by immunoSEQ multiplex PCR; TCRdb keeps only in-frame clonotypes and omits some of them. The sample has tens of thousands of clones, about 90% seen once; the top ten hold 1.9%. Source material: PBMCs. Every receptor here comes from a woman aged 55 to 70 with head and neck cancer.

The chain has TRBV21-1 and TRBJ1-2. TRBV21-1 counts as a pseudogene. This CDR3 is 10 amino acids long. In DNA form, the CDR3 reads TGTGCCACATTGAATACTGGCTACACCTTC. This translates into CATLNTGYTF.

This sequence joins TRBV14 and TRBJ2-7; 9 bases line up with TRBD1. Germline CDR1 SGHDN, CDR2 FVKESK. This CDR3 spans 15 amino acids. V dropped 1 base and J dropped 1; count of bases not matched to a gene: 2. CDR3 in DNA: TGTGCCAGCAGCCAAGTGGGACAGGGATCCTACGAGCAGTACTTC. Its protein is CASSQVGQGSYEQYF.

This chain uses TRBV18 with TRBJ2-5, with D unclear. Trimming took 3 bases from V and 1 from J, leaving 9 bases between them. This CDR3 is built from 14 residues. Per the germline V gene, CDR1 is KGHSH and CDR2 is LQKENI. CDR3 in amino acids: CASSPPIRQETQYF. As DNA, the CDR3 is TGTGCCAGCTCACCCCCAATCCGCCAAGAGACCCAGTACTTC.

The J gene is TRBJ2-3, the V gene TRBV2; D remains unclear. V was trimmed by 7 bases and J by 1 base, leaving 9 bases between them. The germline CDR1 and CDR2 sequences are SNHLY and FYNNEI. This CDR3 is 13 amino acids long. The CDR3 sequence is CASNFRGTDTQYF. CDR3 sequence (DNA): TGTGCCAGCAATTTCCGGGGCACAGATACGCAGTATTTT.

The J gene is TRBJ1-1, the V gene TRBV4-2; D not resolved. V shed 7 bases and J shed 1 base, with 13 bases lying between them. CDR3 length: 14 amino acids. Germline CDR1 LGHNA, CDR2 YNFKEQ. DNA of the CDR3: TGTGCCAGCACTGGGCGGGAAGGGAACACTGAAGCTTTCTTT. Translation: CASTGREGNTEAFF.

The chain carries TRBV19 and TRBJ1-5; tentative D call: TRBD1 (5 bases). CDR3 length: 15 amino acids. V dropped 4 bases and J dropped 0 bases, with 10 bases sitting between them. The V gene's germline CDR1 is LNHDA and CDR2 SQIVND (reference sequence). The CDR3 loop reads CASSRSGDSNQPQHF. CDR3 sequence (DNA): TGTGCCAGTAGTAGGTCGGGGGATAGCAATCAGCCCCAGCATTTT.

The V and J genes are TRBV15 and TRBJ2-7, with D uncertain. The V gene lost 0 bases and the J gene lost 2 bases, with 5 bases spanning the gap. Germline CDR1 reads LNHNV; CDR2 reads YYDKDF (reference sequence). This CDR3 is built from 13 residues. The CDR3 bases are TGTGCCACCAGCAGAGATCTGACCTACGAGCAGTACTTC. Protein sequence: CATSRDLTYEQYF.

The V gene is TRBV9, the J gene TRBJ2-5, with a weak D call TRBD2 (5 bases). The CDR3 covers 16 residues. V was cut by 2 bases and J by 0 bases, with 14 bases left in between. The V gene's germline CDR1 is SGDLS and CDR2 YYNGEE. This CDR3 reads CASSVSSSMYQETQYF. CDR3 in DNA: TGTGCCAGCAGCGTTTCGTCTAGCATGTACCAAGAGACCCAGTACTTC.

CDR3 amino acids: CASSPRGGDYEQYF. The CDR3 bases are TGTGCCAGCAGCCCCCGGGGCGGGGATTACGAGCAGTACTTC. The rearrangement uses TRBV5-4 and TRBJ2-7, with D perhaps TRBD2 (6 bases). V was cut by 4 bases and J by 4 bases, with 15 bases left in between. Germline CDR1 reads SGHNT; CDR2 reads YYREEE (reference sequence). CDR3 length equals 14 residues.

CDR3 region: CAWSGWGSATNEKLFF. The CDR3 DNA is TGTGCCTGGAGTGGGTGGGGGTCTGCAACTAATGAAAAACTGTTTTTT. The rearrangement uses TRBV30 and TRBJ1-4, with D perhaps matching TRBD1 (5 bases). The CDR3 covers 16 residues. The germline CDR1 and CDR2 sequences are GTSNPN and SVGIG (reference sequence). V was trimmed by 1 base and J by 0 bases, leaving 12 bases between them.

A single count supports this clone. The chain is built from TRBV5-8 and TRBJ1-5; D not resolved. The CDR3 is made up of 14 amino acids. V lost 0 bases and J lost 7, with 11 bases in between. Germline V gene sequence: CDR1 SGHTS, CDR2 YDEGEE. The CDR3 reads CASSLVVPVQPQHF. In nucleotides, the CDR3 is TGTGCCAGCAGCTTGGTCGTCCCAGTACAGCCCCAGCATTTT.

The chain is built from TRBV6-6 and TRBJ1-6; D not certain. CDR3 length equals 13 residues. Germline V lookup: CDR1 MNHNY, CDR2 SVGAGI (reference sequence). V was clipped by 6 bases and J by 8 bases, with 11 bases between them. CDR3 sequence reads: CASSPVFYSPLHF. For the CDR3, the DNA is TGTGCCAGCAGCCCTGTCTTTTATTCACCCCTCCACTTT.

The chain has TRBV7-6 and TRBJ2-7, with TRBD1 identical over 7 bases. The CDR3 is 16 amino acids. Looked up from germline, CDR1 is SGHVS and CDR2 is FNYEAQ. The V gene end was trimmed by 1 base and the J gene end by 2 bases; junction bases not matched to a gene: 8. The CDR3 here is CASSLEESGTAYEQYF. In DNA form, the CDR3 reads TGTGCCAGCAGCTTAGAAGAGTCAGGGACAGCCTACGAGCAGTACTTC.

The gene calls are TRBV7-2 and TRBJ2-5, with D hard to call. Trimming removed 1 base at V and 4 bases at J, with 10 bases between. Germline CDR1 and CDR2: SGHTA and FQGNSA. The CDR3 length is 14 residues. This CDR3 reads CASSLGFSPETQYF. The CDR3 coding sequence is TGTGCCAGCAGCTTAGGTTTTTCTCCAGAGACCCAGTACTTC.

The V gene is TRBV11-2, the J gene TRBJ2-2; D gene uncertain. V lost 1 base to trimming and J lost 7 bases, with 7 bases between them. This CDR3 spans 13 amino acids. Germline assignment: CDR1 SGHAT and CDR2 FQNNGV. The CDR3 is CASSLGGLGELFF. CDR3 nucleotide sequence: TGTGCCAGCAGCTTAGGTGGTCTCGGGGAGCTGTTTTTT.

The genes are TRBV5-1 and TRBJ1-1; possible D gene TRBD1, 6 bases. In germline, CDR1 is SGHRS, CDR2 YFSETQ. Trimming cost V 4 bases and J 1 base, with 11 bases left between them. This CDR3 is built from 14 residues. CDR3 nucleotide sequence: TGCGCCAGCAGCGTTCAGACAGGGAACACTGAAGCTTTCTTT. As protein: CASSVQTGNTEAFF.